Reported below is one T cell receptor beta chain. This record belongs to a study of T cells in Graves' hyperthyroidism and ophthalmopathy. There are 16 residues in the CDR3. CDR1 and CDR2 from the germline V gene are MNHEY and SVGAGI. Trimming removed 4 bases from V and 0 bases from J, with 10 bases in between. There were TCR beta CDR3 regions amplified from RNA transcripts. HTBI primers were used for first-round RT-PCR of the TCR CDR3. MiXCR was run by TCRdb on the multiplex PCR reads, yielding one entry per CDR3 protein. The sample includes about 580,000 distinct CDR3 sequences, under 60% of them seen just once.

This sequence originates from a woman aged 18 to 35 with Graves' hyperthyroidism. Input material: peripheral blood or thyroid tissue (not recorded which). This chain uses TRBV6-5 with TRBJ2-6; D unclear. CDR3 sequence: CASSFTASSGANVLTF. The CDR3 DNA follows: TGTGCCAGCAGTTTCACGGCCAGCTCTGGGGCCAACGTCCTGACTTTC.